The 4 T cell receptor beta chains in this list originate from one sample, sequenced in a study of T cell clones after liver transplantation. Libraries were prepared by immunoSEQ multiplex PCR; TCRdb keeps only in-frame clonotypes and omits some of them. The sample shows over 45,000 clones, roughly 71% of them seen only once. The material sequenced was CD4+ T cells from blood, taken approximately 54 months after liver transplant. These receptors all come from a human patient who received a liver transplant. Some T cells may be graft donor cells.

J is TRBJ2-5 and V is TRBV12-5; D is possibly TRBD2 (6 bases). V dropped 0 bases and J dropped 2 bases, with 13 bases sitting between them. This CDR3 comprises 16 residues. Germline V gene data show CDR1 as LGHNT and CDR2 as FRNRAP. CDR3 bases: TGTGCTAGTGGTTTGGTAGGCTGGGGGGAACAAGAGACCCAGTACTTC. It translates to CASGLVGWGEQETQYF.

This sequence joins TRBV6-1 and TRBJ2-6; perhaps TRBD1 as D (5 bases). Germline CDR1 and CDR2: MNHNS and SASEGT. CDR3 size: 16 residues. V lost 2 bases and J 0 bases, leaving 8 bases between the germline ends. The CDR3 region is CASSEMGRSGANVLTF. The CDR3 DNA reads TGTGCCAGCAGTGAAATGGGGCGCTCTGGGGCCAACGTCCTGACTTTC.

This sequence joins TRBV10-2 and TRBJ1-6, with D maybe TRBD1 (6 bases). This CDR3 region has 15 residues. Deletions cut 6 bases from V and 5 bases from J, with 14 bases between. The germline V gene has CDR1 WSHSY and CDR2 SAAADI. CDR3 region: CASRGNTGNNSPLHF. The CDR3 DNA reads TGCGCCAGCAGAGGCAACACAGGGAATAATTCACCCCTCCACTTT.

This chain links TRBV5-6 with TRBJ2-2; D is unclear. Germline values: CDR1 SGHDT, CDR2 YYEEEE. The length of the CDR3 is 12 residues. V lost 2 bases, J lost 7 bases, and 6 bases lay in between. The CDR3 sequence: CASSLPVGELFF. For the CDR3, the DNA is TGTGCCAGCAGCTTACCCGTCGGGGAGCTGTTTTTT.